This TCR beta chain came from a study of blood T cells in healthy people across ages. Study results and limitations: TCR beta diversity, measured per million T cells, fell in a roughly linear way with age.

To note about this clonotype: Its antigen is unidentified.

With a J-beta primer mix and a sample-barcoded 5' primer, a second PCR ran roughly 6 to 12 cycles. TCRdb used MiXCR to reprocess the 5' RACE reads, holding one entry per CDR3 protein. This sample has under 1 million distinct CDR3 sequences, with under 55% found just once. With 0 bases removed from V and 3 bases from J, the gap between germline ends came to 7 bases. This CDR3 has 13 amino acids. Germline lookup yields CDR1 DFQATT and CDR2 SNEGSKA (reference sequence). The V gene is TRBV20-1, the J gene TRBJ2-3; unclear D gene. The sequencing input was blood. This TCR came from a man aged 55 to 70 in good health. The CDR3 DNA sequence: TGCAGTGCTAGAGATACAGCGACAGATACGCAGTATTTT. This translates into CSARDTATDTQYF.